A single sample is the source of the 25 T cell receptor beta chains below, sequenced in a study of graft-versus-host responses after intestinal transplantation. Assay: immunoSEQ multiplex PCR; the TCRdb copy retains only in-frame clones and omits some. In the table there are roughly 10,000 clones, 35% to 40% of which are singletons. Responders that carried the CFSE label, about 200,000 of them, were plated with about 200,000 irradiated, violet-dye-labeled stimulator cells. Sequenced here: alloreactive CD8+ T cells from a mixed lymphocyte reaction culture, sampled before intestinal transplant. The subset denotes: CFSE-low proliferating T cells sorted from approximately 6-day pre-transplant mixed lymphocyte reaction (GvH or HvG direction). Receptors originate from a human patient who received an intestinal transplant.

The V call is TRBV27, the J call TRBJ2-1, with 11 bases lining up with TRBD2. Trimming took 3 bases from V and 9 from J; bases not matched to a gene: 13. The CDR3 covers 17 residues. Germline CDR1 reads MNHEY; CDR2 reads SMNVEV (reference sequence). The CDR3 reads CASSLQLAGGRSGEQFF. CDR3 DNA sequence: TGTGCCAGCAGTTTGCAATTAGCGGGAGGGAGGTCAGGTGAGCAGTTCTTC.

This clone was recorded once. At one end, the junction sequence differs from germline, possibly due to a read error. The V gene is TRBV4-1, the J gene TRBJ1-2; 11 bases line up with TRBD1. Germline CDR1 and CDR2: MGHRA and YSYEKL. This CDR3 spans 16 amino acids. The CDR3 here is CATSRDRGWTLYGYTF. For the CDR3, the DNA is TGCGCCACCAGCCGGGACAGGGGGTGGACTCTCTATGGCTACACCTTC.

In its sample, this clone was seen a few times. The V gene is TRBV7-8, the J gene TRBJ2-5; 16 nucleotides line up with TRBD2. This CDR3 region has 18 residues. Losses at the gene ends were 2 bases for V and 4 bases for J; bases not matched to a gene: 7. The germline gives CDR1 SGHVS, CDR2 FQNEAQ. The CDR3 DNA reads as TGTGCCAGCAGCTTACCCGGGACTAGCGGGGGGGCCGGAGAGACCCAGTACTTC. This gives the protein CASSLPGTSGGAGETQYF.

This clone turned up a few times. The chain is built from TRBV21-1 and TRBJ1-1; the table's D call, TRBD1, has no DNA check behind it. TRBV21-1 is recorded as a pseudogene. This CDR3 has 15 amino acids. CDR3 in amino acids: CASSKVGQLNTEAFF. Here the CDR3 DNA reads TGTGCCAGCAGCAAAGTAGGACAGCTGAACACTGAAGCTTTCTTT.

This chain joins TRBV28 and TRBJ2-7; D possibly corresponds to TRBD2 (6 bases). The germline V gene has CDR1 MDHEN and CDR2 SYDVKM. V was cut by 7 bases and J by 12 bases, with 34 bases left in between. The CDR3 has 17 residues. The CDR3 reads CASTAVRLAAGRDGWYF. CDR3 sequence (DNA): TGTGCCAGCACCGCCGTTCGACTCGCCGCCGGGCGGGATGGGTGGTACTTC.

This chain uses TRBV7-3 with TRBJ2-3; TRBD2 agrees at 7 bases. J lost 0 bases, V lost 2 bases, and 2 bases had no gene match. CDR1 is SGHTA and CDR2 is FQGTGA in the germline V gene. This CDR3 spans 15 amino acids. This CDR3 reads CASSLAGVSTDTQYF. The CDR3 DNA sequence: TGTGCCAGCAGCTTAGCGGGGGTTAGCACAGATACGCAGTATTTT. The variable domain in full, completed from reference TRBV7-3 and TRBJ2-3, reads GAGVSQTPSNKVTEKGKYVELRCDPISGHTALYWYRQSLGQGPEFLIYFQGTGAADDSGLPNDRFFAVRPEGSVSTLKIQRTERGDSAVYLCASSLAGVSTDTQYFGPGTRLTVL.

By sample fraction, this clone is medium-sized (0.01 to 0.1%). J is TRBJ2-2 and V is TRBV6-4; 10 bases align to TRBD2. After removal of 5 bases from V and 3 bases from J, the junction contained 3 bases not matched to a gene. Germline V gene sequence: CDR1 MRHNA, CDR2 SNTAGT. The length of the CDR3 is 15 residues. The CDR3 protein is CASSKGTSDTGELFF. In DNA, the CDR3 is TGTGCCAGCAGTAAAGGGACTAGCGACACCGGGGAGCTGTTTTTT.

Relative to its sample, this clone is medium-sized. This chain uses TRBV5-1 with TRBJ1-1; 8 positions agree with TRBD1. From germline, CDR1 is SGHRS and CDR2 YFSETQ. The junction had 6 bases not matched to a gene; V was cut back by 4 bases and J by 10 bases. There are 12 residues in the CDR3. CDR3: CASSGQGRRAFF. CDR3 bases: TGCGCCAGCAGCGGACAGGGAAGGAGAGCTTTCTTT.

J is TRBJ2-2 and V is TRBV27; D uncertain. Germline lookup yields CDR1 MNHEY and CDR2 SMNVEV (reference sequence). The CDR3 has 15 residues. V gave up 2 bases and J gave up 7 bases, with 14 bases separating them. The CDR3 region has the DNA TGTGCCAGCAGTTTAGTTCGTCGAGTCAACGGGGAGCTGTTTTTT. Translation gives CASSLVRRVNGELFF.

The chain joins TRBV11-2 to TRBJ2-3; 8 bases are a match to TRBD2. This CDR3 has 15 residues. Germline V gene data show CDR1 as SGHAT and CDR2 as FQNNGV. Trimming at V came to 3 bases and at J to 1 base, leaving 3 bases not matched to a gene. The CDR3 loop is CASSFWRGGTDTQYF. In nucleotides, the CDR3 is TGTGCCAGCAGCTTCTGGCGGGGGGGCACAGATACGCAGTATTTT. Filled out from reference TRBV11-2 and TRBJ2-3, the complete variable domain reads EAGVAQSPRYKIIEKRQSVAFWCNPISGHATLYWYQQILGQGPKLLIQFQNNGVVDDSQLPKDRFSAERLKGVDSTLKIQPAKLEDSAVYLCASSFWRGGTDTQYFGPGTRLTVL.

This clone has a handful of counts. V is TRBV6-1 and J is TRBJ2-3, with TRBD1 as a possible D gene (5 bases). Germline assignment: CDR1 MNHNS and CDR2 SASEGT. Trimming pared 3 bases from V and 0 bases from J, leaving 10 bases between. CDR3 size: 15 residues. CDR3 nucleotides: TGTGCCAGCAGTGATCTCAGGGCCAGCACAGATACGCAGTATTTT. The encoded protein is CASSDLRASTDTQYF.

The V call is TRBV19, the J call TRBJ2-3, with D hard to call. Per germline, CDR1 LNHDA and CDR2 SQIVND (reference sequence). This CDR3 is built from 13 residues. V lost 2 bases, J lost 4 bases, and 7 bases lay in between. CDR3 sequence reads: CASSISSADTQYF. Written as DNA, the CDR3 is TGTGCCAGTAGTATATCCAGCGCAGATACGCAGTATTTT. The whole variable domain, remainder taken from reference TRBV19 and TRBJ2-3, is DGGITQSPKYLFRKEGQNVTLSCEQNLNHDAMYWYRQDPGQGLRLIYYSQIVNDFQKGDIAEGYSVSREKKESFPLTVTSAQKNPTAFYLCASSISSADTQYFGPGTRLTVL.

CDR3 coding DNA: TGTGCCAGCAGTGAAGATGGGAGGGGTGGATACGAGACCCAGTACTTC. The encoded protein is CASSEDGRGGYETQYF. The genes are TRBV2 and TRBJ2-5, with TRBD2 identical over 7 bases. The trim removed 1 base at V and 5 bases at J, leaving 10 bases unmatched. The V gene's germline CDR1 is SNHLY and CDR2 FYNNEI. CDR3 length: 16 amino acids. Filled out from reference TRBV2 and TRBJ2-5, the complete variable domain reads EPEVTQTPSHQVTQMGQEVILRCVPISNHLYFYWYRQILGQKVEFLVSFYNNEISEKSEIFDDQFSVERPDGSNFTLKIRSTKLEDSAMYFCASSEDGRGGYETQYFGPGTRLLVL.

This clone qualifies as hyperexpanded. V is TRBV4-1 and J is TRBJ1-2; 8 bases line up with TRBD1. The germline V gene has CDR1 MGHRA and CDR2 YSYEKL. Trimming took 6 bases from V and 4 from J; bases not matched to a gene: 10. The CDR3 length is 15 residues. CDR3 residues: CASSQTGGGLYGYTF. In DNA, the CDR3 is TGCGCCAGCAGTCAAACAGGGGGTGGGCTCTATGGCTACACCTTC.

This clone was seen a handful of times. This chain links TRBV7-9 with TRBJ2-5; 8 nucleotides match TRBD2. The CDR3 loop spans 17 amino acids. Germline V CDR1 and CDR2: SEHNR, FQNEAQ (reference sequence). The ends lost 1 base at V and 2 bases at J; junction bases unmatched: 9. CDR3: CASSLVSSGMFQETQYF. The CDR3 DNA sequence: TGTGCCAGCAGCTTAGTTAGTAGCGGGATGTTTCAAGAGACCCAGTACTTC.

The CDR3 region has the DNA TGTGCCACCAGCCCCCGGGAGCCCTACGAGCAGTACTTC. Translation: CATSPREPYEQYF. V and J are TRBV15 and TRBJ2-7, with D possibly being TRBD2 (6 bases). CDR3 length: 13 residues. V dropped 5 bases and J dropped 2 bases, with 10 bases sitting between them. In germline, CDR1 is LNHNV, CDR2 YYDKDF (reference sequence).

This chain connects TRBV4-1 to TRBJ2-3; D is perhaps TRBD1 (5 bases). Trimming pared 0 bases from V and 0 bases from J, leaving 13 bases between. CDR1 is MGHRA and CDR2 is YSYEKL in the germline V gene. The CDR3 length is 17 residues. CDR3 coding DNA: TGCGCCAGCAGCCAAGATCAGGGTACTCCTAGCACAGATACGCAGTATTTT. Translation gives CASSQDQGTPSTDTQYF.

This clone is labeled medium-sized. The chain carries TRBV6-5 and TRBJ1-1; D call uncertain. The V end was cut by 2 bases, the J end by 4 bases, with 8 bases between. This CDR3 has 13 residues. Germline CDR1 MNHEY, CDR2 SVGAGI. CDR3 sequence: CASSYNEGTEAFF. The CDR3 coding sequence is TGTGCCAGCAGTTACAACGAGGGCACTGAAGCTTTCTTT.

The chain has TRBV9 and TRBJ2-5, with 10 positions matching TRBD2. Trimming at V came to 1 base and at J to 2 bases, leaving 2 bases not matched to a gene. The CDR3 contains 15 residues. The germline gives CDR1 SGDLS, CDR2 YYNGEE. The CDR3 reads CASSVSSGGQETQYF. The DNA for the CDR3 is TGTGCCAGCAGCGTATCTAGCGGGGGTCAAGAGACCCAGTACTTC.

This clone was recorded a few times. The chain carries TRBV7-8 and TRBJ2-7; tentative D call: TRBD1 (5 bases). Germline assignment: CDR1 SGHVS and CDR2 FQNEAQ. Deletions cut 5 bases from V and 3 bases from J, with 17 bases between. This CDR3 spans 15 amino acids. The CDR3 loop is CASSNPGTGVYEQYF. CDR3 sequence (DNA): TGTGCCAGCAGCAATCCCGGAACAGGAGTCTACGAGCAGTACTTC.

By sample fraction, this clone is medium-sized (0.01 to 0.1%). V usage is TRBV6-4 and J usage is TRBJ2-1; 10 nucleotides align to TRBD2. Trimming cost V 3 bases and J 5 bases; bases outside gene matches: 4. This CDR3 has 15 residues. Germline CDR1 and CDR2: MRHNA and SNTAGT. The CDR3 DNA sequence: TGTGCCAGCAGTGAAGAAGCGGGGGGGCACAATGAGCAGTTCTTC. Translating gives CASSEEAGGHNEQFF.

The chain uses TRBV10-1 and TRBJ1-5; the match to TRBD1 covers 7 bases. Germline V CDR1 and CDR2: WNHNN, SYGVQD (reference sequence). The CDR3 covers 16 residues. The junction had 9 bases not matched to a gene; V was cut back by 0 bases and J by 7 bases. The CDR3 reads CASSESGKGALQPQHF. The DNA for the CDR3 is TGCGCCAGCAGTGAGTCGGGAAAGGGGGCATTGCAGCCCCAGCATTTT.

This clone is classed as medium-sized (0.01 to 0.1%). The chain joins TRBV11-2 to TRBJ2-7, with D hard to call. CDR1 is SGHAT, CDR2 FQNNGV, per germline. The length of the CDR3 is 12 residues. V was pared by 2 bases and J by 5 bases, with 7 bases between. CDR3 sequence: CASSLSVHEQYF. CDR3 DNA: TGTGCCAGCAGCTTATCCGTCCACGAGCAGTACTTC.

V usage is TRBV10-3 and J usage is TRBJ1-2; D gene ambiguous. This CDR3 contains 15 residues. V was pared by 0 bases and J by 2 bases, with 10 bases between. Per germline, CDR1 ENHRY and CDR2 SYGVKD. The CDR3: CAISESGVMNYGYTF. CDR3 DNA: TGTGCCATCAGTGAGTCCGGGGTGATGAACTATGGCTACACCTTC.

The chain has TRBV27 and TRBJ1-1; the D gene is possibly TRBD1 (5 bases). The CDR3 totals 13 residues. V was shortened by 4 bases and J by 1 base, with 7 bases between the two germline ends. The V gene's germline CDR1 is MNHEY and CDR2 SMNVEV (reference sequence). CDR3 sequence (DNA): TGTGCCAGCAGTTCGACAGAGAACACTGAAGCTTTCTTT. As protein: CASSSTENTEAFF.